This TCR beta chain was documented in a study of neoadjuvant anti-PD-1 for oral cavity cancer. The CDR3 is 15 amino acids. Germline values: CDR1 SGHNT, CDR2 YYREEE (reference sequence). V was clipped by 0 bases and J by 8 bases, with 14 bases between them. Most PBMC samples had 480 ng input DNA in six replicates. TCRdb's copy holds only in-frame clones and misses some; the assay was immunoSEQ multiplex PCR. The data hold 75,000 to 100,000 clones, with roughly 80% observed a single time. This TCR derives from a person aged 35-80 years with oral cavity squamous cell carcinoma. The chain joins TRBV5-4 to TRBJ2-2, with D unclear. Sequencing was performed on PBMCs, taken before nivolumab (anti-PD-1) treatment. CDR3 sequence: CASSLDGSPAGELFF. Here the CDR3 DNA reads TGTGCCAGCAGCTTGGACGGTTCCCCGGCTGGGGAGCTGTTTTTT.